These 5 T cell receptor beta chains were sequenced from one sample in a study of blood T cell repertoires in COVID-19. The table came from immunoSEQ multiplex PCR; TCRdb's copy has only in-frame clones and leaves some out. Of 70,000 or so clones listed, around 88% were seen once; the top ten hold 15% to 20%. The sample was peripheral blood. These receptors came from a woman at least 80 years old with acute or convalescent COVID-19.

The chain employs TRBV10-2 and TRBJ2-3; the match to TRBD2 covers 13 bases. The CDR3 is made up of 15 amino acids. Germline V gene sequence: CDR1 WSHSY, CDR2 SAAADI. The V gene end was trimmed by 5 bases and the J gene end by 3 bases; junction bases not matched to a gene: 2. CDR3 in amino acids: CASSTSGGVTDTQYF. For the CDR3, the DNA is TGCGCCAGCAGTACTAGCGGGGGGGTAACAGATACGCAGTATTTT.

This rearrangement joins TRBV4-2 to TRBJ2-3; TRBD1 agrees at 9 bases. The CDR3 loop spans 17 amino acids. In germline, CDR1 is LGHNA, CDR2 YNFKEQ. V shed 5 bases, J shed 2 bases, and the junction held 11 bases outside the gene matches. CDR3 bases: TGTGCCAGCAGCGCCGATGGACAGGGGTGGCACACAGATACGCAGTATTTT. It encodes CASSADGQGWHTDTQYF.

V usage is TRBV11-2 and J usage is TRBJ1-1; D not certain. V lost 5 bases and J 6 bases, leaving 13 bases between the germline ends. CDR3 length: 13 amino acids. In germline, CDR1 is SGHAT, CDR2 FQNNGV. The CDR3 sequence is CASSPIPRAEAFF. The CDR3 DNA follows: TGTGCCAGCAGCCCCATACCGAGGGCTGAAGCTTTCTTT. The complete variable domain, with remaining parts taken from reference TRBV11-2 and TRBJ1-1, reads EAGVAQSPRYKIIEKRQSVAFWCNPISGHATLYWYQQILGQGPKLLIQFQNNGVVDDSQLPKDRFSAERLKGVDSTLKIQPAKLEDSAVYLCASSPIPRAEAFFGQGTRLTVV.

This clone came up a few times. The rearrangement uses TRBV4-2 and TRBJ1-3, with unresolved D. Trimming removed 0 bases from V and 0 bases from J, with 12 bases in between. The germline CDR1 and CDR2 sequences are LGHNA and YNFKEQ. The CDR3 consists of 17 residues. The CDR3 loop is CASSQDTGGTSGNTIYF. The DNA for the CDR3 is TGTGCCAGCAGCCAAGATACGGGAGGAACCTCTGGAAACACCATATATTTT.

This clone appeared once. CDR3 loop: CASARQGPWETQYF. The CDR3 DNA sequence: TGCGCCAGCGCGAGACAGGGGCCCTGGGAGACCCAGTACTTC. The chain is built from TRBV5-1 and TRBJ2-5, with 8 bases lining up with TRBD1. The CDR3 covers 14 residues. Germline V lookup: CDR1 SGHRS, CDR2 YFSETQ. The junction had 10 bases not matched to a gene; V was cut back by 7 bases and J by 5 bases.